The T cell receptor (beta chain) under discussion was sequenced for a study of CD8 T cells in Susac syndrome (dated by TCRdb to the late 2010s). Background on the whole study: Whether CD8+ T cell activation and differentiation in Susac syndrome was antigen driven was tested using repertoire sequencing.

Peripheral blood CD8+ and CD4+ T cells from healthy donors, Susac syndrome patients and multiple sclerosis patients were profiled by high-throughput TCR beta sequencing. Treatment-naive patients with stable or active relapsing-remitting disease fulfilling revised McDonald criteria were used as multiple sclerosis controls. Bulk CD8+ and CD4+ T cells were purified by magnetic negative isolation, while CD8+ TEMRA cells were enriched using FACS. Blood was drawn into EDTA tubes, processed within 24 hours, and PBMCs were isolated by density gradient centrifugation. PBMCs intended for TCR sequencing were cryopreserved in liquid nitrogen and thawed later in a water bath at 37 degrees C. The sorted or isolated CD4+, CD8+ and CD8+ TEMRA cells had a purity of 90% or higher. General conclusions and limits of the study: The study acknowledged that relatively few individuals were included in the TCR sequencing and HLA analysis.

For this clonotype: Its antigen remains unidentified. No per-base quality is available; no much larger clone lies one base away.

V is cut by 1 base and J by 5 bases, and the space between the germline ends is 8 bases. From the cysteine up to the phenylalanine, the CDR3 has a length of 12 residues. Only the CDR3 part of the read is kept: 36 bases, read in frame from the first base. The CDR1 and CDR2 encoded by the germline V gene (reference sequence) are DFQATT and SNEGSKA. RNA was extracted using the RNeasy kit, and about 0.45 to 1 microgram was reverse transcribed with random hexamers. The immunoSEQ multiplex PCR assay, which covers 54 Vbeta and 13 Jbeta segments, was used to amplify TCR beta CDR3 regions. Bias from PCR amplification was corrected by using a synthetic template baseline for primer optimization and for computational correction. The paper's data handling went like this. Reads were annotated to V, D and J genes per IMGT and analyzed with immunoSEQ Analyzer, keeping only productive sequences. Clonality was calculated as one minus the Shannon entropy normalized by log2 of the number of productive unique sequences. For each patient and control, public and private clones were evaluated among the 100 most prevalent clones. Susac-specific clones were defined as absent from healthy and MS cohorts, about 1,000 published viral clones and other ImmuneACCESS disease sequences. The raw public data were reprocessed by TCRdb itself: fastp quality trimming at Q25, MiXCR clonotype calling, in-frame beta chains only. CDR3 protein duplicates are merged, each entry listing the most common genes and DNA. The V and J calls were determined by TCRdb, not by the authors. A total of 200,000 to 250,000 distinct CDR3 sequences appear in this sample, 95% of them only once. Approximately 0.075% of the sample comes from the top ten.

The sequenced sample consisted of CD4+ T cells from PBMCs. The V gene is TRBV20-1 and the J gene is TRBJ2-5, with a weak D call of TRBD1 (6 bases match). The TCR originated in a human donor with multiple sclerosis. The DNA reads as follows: TGCAGTGCTAGAGTAACAGGGGAGACCCAGTACTTC. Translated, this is CSARVTGETQYF.